This TCR beta chain was documented in a study of shared clonotypes between healthy human individuals. On this clone itself: Its antigen is unknown.

Whole-study findings and limits: Compared with memory subsets, naive subsets generally had larger estimated richness. Non-shared clonotypes had lower generation probabilities than clonotypes shared by all four sorted-subset donors.

The deep-level immunoSEQ assay was used. Authors' data handling: With immunoSEQ giving junction-only sequences and no quality scores, filtering differed. Clones were read by immunoSEQ multiplex PCR, and TCRdb kept only the in-frame ones, dropping some. V and J calls and clone size are those listed in that table; D and trimming were worked out from the DNA. The sample includes fewer than 1.4 million clones, about 84% of them seen just once. The V and J ends lost 4 bases and 5 bases respectively, with 12 bases between them. Per germline, CDR1 SQVTM and CDR2 ANQGSEA. The CDR3 runs to 12 residues. The clonotype comes from a man younger than 30 in good health. Some clones in this sample may be carry-over from other donors' samples. The chain recombines TRBV29-1 with TRBJ2-7; D not resolved. Sequencing input: memory CD4+ T cells from PBMCs. Subset defined: CD45RA-negative fraction. The CDR3 region is CSVGRALNEQYF. CDR3 DNA: TGCAGCGTTGGACGGGCTCTAAACGAGCAGTACTTC.